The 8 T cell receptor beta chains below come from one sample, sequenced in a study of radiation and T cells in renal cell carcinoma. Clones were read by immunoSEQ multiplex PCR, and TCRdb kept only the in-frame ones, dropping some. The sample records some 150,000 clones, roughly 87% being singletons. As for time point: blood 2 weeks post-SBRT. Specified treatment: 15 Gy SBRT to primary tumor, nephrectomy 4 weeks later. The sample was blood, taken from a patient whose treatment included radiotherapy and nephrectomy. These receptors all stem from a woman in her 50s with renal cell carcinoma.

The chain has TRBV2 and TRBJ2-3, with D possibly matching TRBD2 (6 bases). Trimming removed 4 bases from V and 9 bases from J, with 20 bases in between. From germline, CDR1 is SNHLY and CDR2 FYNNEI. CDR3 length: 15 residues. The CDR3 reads CASSGGTGGRRTQYF. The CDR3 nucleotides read TGTGCCAGCAGTGGAGGGACTGGGGGGAGGCGGACGCAGTATTTT.

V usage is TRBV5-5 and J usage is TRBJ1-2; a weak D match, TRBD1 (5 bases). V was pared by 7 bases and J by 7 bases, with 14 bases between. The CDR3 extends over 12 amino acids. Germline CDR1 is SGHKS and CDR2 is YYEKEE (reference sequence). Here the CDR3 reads CASSAGGVGYTF. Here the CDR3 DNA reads TGTGCCAGCTCCGCCGGGGGGGTTGGCTACACCTTC.

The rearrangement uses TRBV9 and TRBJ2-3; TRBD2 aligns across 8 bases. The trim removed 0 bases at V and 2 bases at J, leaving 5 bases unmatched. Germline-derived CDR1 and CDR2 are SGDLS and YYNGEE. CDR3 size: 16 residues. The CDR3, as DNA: TGTGCCAGCAGCGTAGATCTGCGGGGGGTCACAGATACGCAGTATTTT. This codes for CASSVDLRGVTDTQYF.

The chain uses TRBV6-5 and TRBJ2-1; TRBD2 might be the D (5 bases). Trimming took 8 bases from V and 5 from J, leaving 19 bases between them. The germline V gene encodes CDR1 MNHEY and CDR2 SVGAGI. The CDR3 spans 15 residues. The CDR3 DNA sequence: TGTGCCAGCGTCCCAAGGGTGAGGGTGAACAATGAGCAGTTCTTC. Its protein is CASVPRVRVNNEQFF.

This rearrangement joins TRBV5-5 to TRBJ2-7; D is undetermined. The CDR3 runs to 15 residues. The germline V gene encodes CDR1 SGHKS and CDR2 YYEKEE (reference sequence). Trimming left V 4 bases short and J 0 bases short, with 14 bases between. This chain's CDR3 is CASSPSLQSSYEQYF. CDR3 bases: TGTGCCAGCAGCCCGTCCTTACAGAGCTCCTACGAGCAGTACTTC.

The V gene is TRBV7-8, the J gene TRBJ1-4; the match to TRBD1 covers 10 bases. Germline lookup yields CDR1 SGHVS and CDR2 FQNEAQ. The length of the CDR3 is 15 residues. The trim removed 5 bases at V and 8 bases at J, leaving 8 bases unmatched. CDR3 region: CASSTRGTGDEKLFF. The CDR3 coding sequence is TGTGCCAGCAGCACGCGAGGGACAGGGGACGAAAAACTGTTTTTT.

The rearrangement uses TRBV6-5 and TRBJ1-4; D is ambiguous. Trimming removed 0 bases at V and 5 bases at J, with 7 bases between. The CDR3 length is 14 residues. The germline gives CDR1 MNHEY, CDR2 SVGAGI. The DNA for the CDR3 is TGTGCCAGCAGTTACTCGGAGATAAATGAAAAACTGTTTTTT. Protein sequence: CASSYSEINEKLFF.

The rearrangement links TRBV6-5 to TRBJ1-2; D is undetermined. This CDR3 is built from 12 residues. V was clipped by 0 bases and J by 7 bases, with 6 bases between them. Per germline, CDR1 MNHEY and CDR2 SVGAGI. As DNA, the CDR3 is TGTGCCAGCAGTTACTCTGACTCTGGCTACACCTTC. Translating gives CASSYSDSGYTF.